The 6 T cell receptor beta chains below were found in one sample sequenced in a study of glioma-infiltrating T cells. The iRepertoire nested amplicon-rescue multiplex PCR amplified TCR alpha and beta CDR3s from RNA. TCRdb reanalysed the multiplex PCR reads using MiXCR and keeps one entry per CDR3 protein. This sample has about 140,000 distinct CDR3 sequences; about two fifths occur once, and the top ten carry roughly a fifth. The specimen sequenced was glioma tissue, nonneoplastic brain tissue, or PBMCs (not recorded which). Receptors were obtained from a human donor with low-grade glioma or glioblastoma, undergoing nonglioma brain surgery, or in good health (not recorded which).

This chain joins TRBV6-2 or TRBV6-3 and TRBJ2-1; 8 bases are a match to TRBD2. The germline V gene has CDR1 MNHEY and CDR2 SVGEGT. Germline trimming cut 6 bases from V and 2 bases from J; bases unmatched to any gene: 9. The CDR3 sequence is 16 residues long. The chain's CDR3 is CASSPRTSWTYNEQFF. CDR3 nucleotide sequence: TGTGCCAGCAGCCCCCGGACTAGCTGGACCTACAATGAGCAGTTCTTC.

There are a few counts of this clonotype. V is TRBV19 and J is TRBJ1-5, with a possible D match to TRBD1 (5 bases). V gave up 7 bases and J gave up 2 bases, with 6 bases separating them. The length of the CDR3 is 12 residues. CDR1 and CDR2 from the germline V gene are LNHDA and SQIVND (reference sequence). The CDR3 nucleotides are TGTGCCAGTAAACAGGGCAATCAGCCCCAGCATTTT. Protein product: CASKQGNQPQHF.

To note about this clonotype: A single base separates this from a much larger clone, so it may be a read error. This chain links TRBV27 with TRBJ2-5; a weak D match, TRBD1 (6 bases). Germline lookup yields CDR1 MNHEY and CDR2 SMNVEV (reference sequence). V was pared by 5 bases and J by 2 bases, with 18 bases between. The CDR3 has 16 amino acids. The CDR3 nucleotides are TGTGCCAGCAGTGGAGAAGTAGCCGGGACACAAGAGACCCAGTACTTC. It specifies CASSGEVAGTQETQYF.

The rearrangement uses TRBV7-2 and TRBJ2-5; D not certain. Germline V gene sequence: CDR1 SGHTA, CDR2 FQGNSA. This CDR3 contains 14 residues. V was clipped by 0 bases and J by 5 bases, with 10 bases between them. The CDR3: CASSLAIQRETQYF. The CDR3 DNA reads as TGTGCCAGCAGCTTAGCGATCCAGCGCGAGACCCAGTACTTC.

This clonotype was observed many times. The rearrangement links TRBV2 to TRBJ1-5; possible D gene TRBD1, 6 bases. This CDR3 comprises 13 residues. Germline V gene sequence: CDR1 SNHLY, CDR2 FYNNEI. Trimming took 6 bases from V and 5 from J, leaving 11 bases between them. The CDR3 spells CASSTGPYQPQHF. In DNA form, the CDR3 reads TGTGCCAGCAGCACAGGGCCTTATCAGCCCCAGCATTTT.

The chain uses TRBV18 and TRBJ2-5; D unclear. Germline V gives CDR1 KGHSH, CDR2 LQKENI. V was pared by 1 base and J by 2 bases, with 8 bases between. CDR3 size: 14 residues. CDR3 region: CASSPRSLQETQYF. As DNA, the CDR3 is TGTGCCAGCTCACCACGGAGTTTACAAGAGACCCAGTACTTC.